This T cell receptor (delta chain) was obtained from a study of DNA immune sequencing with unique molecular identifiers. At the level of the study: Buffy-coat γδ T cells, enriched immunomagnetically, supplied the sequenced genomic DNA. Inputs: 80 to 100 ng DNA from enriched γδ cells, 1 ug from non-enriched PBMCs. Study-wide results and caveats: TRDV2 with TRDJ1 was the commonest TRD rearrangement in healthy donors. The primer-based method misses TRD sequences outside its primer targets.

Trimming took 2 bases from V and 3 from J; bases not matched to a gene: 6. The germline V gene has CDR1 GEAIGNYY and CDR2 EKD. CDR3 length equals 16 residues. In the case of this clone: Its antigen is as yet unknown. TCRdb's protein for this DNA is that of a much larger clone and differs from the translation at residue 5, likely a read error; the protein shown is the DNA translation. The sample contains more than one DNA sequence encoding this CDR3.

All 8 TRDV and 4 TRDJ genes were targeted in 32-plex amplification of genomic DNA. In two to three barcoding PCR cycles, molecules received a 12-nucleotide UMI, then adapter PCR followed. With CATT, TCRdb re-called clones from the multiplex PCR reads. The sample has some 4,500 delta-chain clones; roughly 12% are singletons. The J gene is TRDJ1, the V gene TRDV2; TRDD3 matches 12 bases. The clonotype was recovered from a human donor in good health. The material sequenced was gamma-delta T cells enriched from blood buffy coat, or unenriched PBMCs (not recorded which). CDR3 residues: CACDNLGDTQADKLIF. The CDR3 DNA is TGTGCCTGTGACAATCTGGGGGATACGCAGGCCGATAAACTCATCTTT.